This entry concerns a single TCR beta chain. This sample was included in a study of blood T cell repertoires in COVID-19. Study details: Samples of COVID-19 (acute and convalescent) were obtained from the United States, Italy and Spain. Nucleic acid was either cDNA or gDNA, and it came from T cells, B-cell-depleted T cells, or PBMCs.

V lost 4 bases and J 7 bases, leaving 16 bases between the germline ends. CDR3 length equals 13 residues. Germline CDR1 GTSNPN, CDR2 SVGIG (reference sequence). Authors' data handling: Reference gene primers were amplified, and this amplification served to estimate nucleated cell counts. Sequencing used immunoSEQ multiplex PCR; TCRdb keeps in-frame clones, though not all of them. D and trimming come from the DNA, and the V and J calls and clone size come from that table. This table holds approximately 100,000 clones, 89% found once. This chain uses TRBV30 with TRBJ1-1, with D perhaps TRBD1 (6 bases). Material: peripheral blood. This TCR was sampled from a woman in her sixties with acute or convalescent COVID-19. CDR3 in DNA: TGTGCCTGGATGCAGGGGCGCTTGGATGAAGCTTTCTTT. Protein product: CAWMQGRLDEAFF. The variable domain in full, with the rest retrieved from reference TRBV30 and TRBJ1-1, is SQTIHQWPATLVQPVGSPLSLECTVEGTSNPNLYWYRQAAGRGLQLLFYSVGIGQISSEVPQNLSASRPQDRQFILSSKKLLLSDSGFYLCAWMQGRLDEAFFGQGTRLTVV.